These 3 T cell receptor beta chains originate from one sample sequenced in a study of cytomegalovirus exposure and HLA in healthy donors. The PCR employed 60 Vbeta primers together with 13 Jbeta primers. The method was immunoSEQ multiplex PCR; TCRdb's version includes in-frame clones alone and lacks a portion of them. The data contain about 200,000 clones, around 78% of them singletons. Sequenced input: PBMCs. The source of these receptors is a woman in her 30s in good health and CMV-seropositive.

The CDR3 bases are TGTGCCAGCAGTTTATATGGGGCCGCCAGTTACGAGCAGTACTTC. Protein: CASSLYGAASYEQYF. The rearrangement uses TRBV6-6 and TRBJ2-7, with D tentatively TRBD1 (5 bases). This CDR3 has 15 amino acids. Germline values: CDR1 MNHNY, CDR2 SVGAGI (reference sequence). V lost 4 bases and J 4 bases, leaving 17 bases between the germline ends.

The chain links TRBV30 to TRBJ2-7; 8 bases are shared with TRBD2. The CDR3 loop spans 15 amino acids. V lost 1 base, J lost 6 bases, and 11 bases stayed unmatched. The germline V gene encodes CDR1 GTSNPN and CDR2 SVGIG (reference sequence). The chain's CDR3 is CAWSDPSGSRFEQYF. The CDR3 nucleotides read TGTGCCTGGAGTGACCCCAGCGGGAGTCGATTCGAGCAGTACTTC.

J is TRBJ1-2 and V is TRBV6-5; D is ambiguous. Trimming took off 6 bases at V and 0 bases at J, with 8 bases between the two ends. The CDR3 consists of 13 residues. From germline, CDR1 is MNHEY and CDR2 SVGAGI. The CDR3 nucleotides are TGTGCCAGCAGACCACATACTAACTATGGCTACACCTTC. It yields the protein CASRPHTNYGYTF.